This TCR beta chain is drawn from a study of OX40 agonist ivuxolimab in advanced cancers. Notes on the study in general: Antigen targets of the expanded peripheral T cells went undetermined.

Libraries were prepared by immunoSEQ multiplex PCR; TCRdb keeps only in-frame clonotypes and omits some of them. The sample contains about 53,000 clones, 70% to 90% of which appear only once. V gave up 3 bases and J gave up 7 bases, with 9 bases separating them. Germline lookup yields CDR1 SGHTA and CDR2 FQGNSA. The CDR3 runs to 13 residues. Regarding this clone: Its cognate antigen is unknown.

This TCR came from an adult with an advanced solid tumor such as melanoma, head and neck, liver or kidney cancer. V and J are TRBV7-2 and TRBJ1-4; D remains unclear. Sample: CD4+ or CD8+ T cells sorted from blood, taken in a trial of the OX40 agonist ivuxolimab. As DNA, the CDR3 is TGTGCCAGCAGCTTTAGCATTGGTGAAAAACTGTTTTTT. This codes for CASSFSIGEKLFF.